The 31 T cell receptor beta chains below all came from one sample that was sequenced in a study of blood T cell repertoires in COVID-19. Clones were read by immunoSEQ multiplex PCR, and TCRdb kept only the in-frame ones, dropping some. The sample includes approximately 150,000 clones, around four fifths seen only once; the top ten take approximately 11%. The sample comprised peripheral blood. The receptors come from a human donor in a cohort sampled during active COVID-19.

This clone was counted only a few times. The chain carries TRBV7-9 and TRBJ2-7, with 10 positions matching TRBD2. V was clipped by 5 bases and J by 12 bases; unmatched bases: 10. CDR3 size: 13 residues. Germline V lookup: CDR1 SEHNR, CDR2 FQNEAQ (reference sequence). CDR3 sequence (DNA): TGTGCCAGCAGCGTCGGACTAGCGGATCCCCTGTACTTC. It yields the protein CASSVGLADPLYF.

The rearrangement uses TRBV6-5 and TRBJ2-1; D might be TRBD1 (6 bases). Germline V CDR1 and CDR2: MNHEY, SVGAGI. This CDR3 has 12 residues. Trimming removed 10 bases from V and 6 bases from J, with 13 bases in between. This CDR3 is CATRTVVNEQFF. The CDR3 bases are TGTGCCACTCGGACAGTCGTCAATGAGCAGTTCTTC.

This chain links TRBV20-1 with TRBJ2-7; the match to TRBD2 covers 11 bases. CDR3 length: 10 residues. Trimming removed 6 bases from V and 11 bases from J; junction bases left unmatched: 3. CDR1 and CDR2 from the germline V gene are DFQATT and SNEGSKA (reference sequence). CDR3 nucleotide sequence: TGCAGTGCCACACTAGCGGGGGAGTACTTC. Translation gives CSATLAGEYF.

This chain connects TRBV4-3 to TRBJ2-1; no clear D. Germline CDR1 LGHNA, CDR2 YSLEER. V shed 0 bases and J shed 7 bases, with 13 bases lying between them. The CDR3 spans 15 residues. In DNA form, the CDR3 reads TGCGCCAGCAGCCAAGAGTACTGGTCTATGAATGAGCAGTTCTTC. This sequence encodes CASSQEYWSMNEQFF.

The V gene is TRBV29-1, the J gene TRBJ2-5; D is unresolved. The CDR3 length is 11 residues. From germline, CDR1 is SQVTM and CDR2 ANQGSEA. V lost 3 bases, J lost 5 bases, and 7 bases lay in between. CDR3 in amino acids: CSVDGWETQYF. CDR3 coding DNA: TGCAGCGTTGACGGGTGGGAGACCCAGTACTTC.

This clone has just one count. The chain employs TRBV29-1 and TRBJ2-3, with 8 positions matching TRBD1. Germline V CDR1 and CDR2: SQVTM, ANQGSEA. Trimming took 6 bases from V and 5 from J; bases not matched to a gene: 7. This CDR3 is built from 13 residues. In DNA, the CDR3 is TGCAGCGTCCGGGACAGGCTATTAGATACGCAGTATTTT. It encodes CSVRDRLLDTQYF.

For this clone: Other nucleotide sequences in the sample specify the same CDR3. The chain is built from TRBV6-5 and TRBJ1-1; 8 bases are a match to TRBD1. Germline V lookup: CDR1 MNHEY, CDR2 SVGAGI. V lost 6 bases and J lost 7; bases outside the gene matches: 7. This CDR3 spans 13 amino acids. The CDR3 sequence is CASRDRGFGEAFF. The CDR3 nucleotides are TGTGCCAGCAGAGACAGGGGTTTCGGTGAAGCTTTCTTT.

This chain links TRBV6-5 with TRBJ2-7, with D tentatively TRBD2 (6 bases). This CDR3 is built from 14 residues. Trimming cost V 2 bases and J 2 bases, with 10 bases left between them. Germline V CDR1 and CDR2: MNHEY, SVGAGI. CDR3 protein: CASSYRGGPYEQYF. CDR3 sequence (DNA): TGTGCCAGCAGTTACCGGGGAGGTCCCTACGAGCAGTACTTC.

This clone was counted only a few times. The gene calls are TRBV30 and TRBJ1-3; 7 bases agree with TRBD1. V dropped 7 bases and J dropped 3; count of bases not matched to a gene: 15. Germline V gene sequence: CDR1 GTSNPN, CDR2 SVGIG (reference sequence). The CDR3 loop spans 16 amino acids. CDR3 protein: CASYGTEASFGNTIYF. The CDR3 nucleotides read TGTGCCTCATATGGGACAGAGGCGAGTTTTGGAAACACCATATATTTT.

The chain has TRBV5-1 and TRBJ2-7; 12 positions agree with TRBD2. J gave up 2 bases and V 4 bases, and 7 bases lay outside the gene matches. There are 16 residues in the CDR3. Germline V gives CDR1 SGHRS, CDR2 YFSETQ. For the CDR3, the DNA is TGCGCCAGCAGCCCGGGAGGACTAGCGGGGACCTACGAGCAGTACTTC. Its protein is CASSPGGLAGTYEQYF. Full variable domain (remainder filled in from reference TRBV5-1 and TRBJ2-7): KAGVTQTPRYLIKTRGQQVTLSCSPISGHRSVSWYQQTPGQGLQFLFEYFSETQRNKGNFPGRFSGRQFSNSRSEMNVSTLELGDSALYLCASSPGGLAGTYEQYFGPGTRLTVT.

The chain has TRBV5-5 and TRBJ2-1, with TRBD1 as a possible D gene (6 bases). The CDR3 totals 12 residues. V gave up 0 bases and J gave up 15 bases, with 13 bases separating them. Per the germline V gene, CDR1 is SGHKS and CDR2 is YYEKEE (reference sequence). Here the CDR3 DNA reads TGTGCCAGCAGCTTGGGTCAGGGGACGGCGTTCTTC. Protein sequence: CASSLGQGTAFF.

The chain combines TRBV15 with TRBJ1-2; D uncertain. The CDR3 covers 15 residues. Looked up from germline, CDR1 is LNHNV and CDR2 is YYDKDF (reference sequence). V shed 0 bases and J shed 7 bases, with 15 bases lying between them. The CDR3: CATSREDYAAGGYTF. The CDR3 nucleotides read TGTGCCACCAGCAGAGAGGACTACGCAGCGGGTGGCTACACCTTC.

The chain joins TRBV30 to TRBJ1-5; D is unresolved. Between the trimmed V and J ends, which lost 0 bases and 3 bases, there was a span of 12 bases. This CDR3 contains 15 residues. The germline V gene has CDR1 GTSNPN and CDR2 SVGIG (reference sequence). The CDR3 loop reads CAWSVKPGNNQPQHF. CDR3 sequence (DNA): TGTGCCTGGAGTGTAAAACCAGGTAACAATCAGCCCCAGCATTTT.

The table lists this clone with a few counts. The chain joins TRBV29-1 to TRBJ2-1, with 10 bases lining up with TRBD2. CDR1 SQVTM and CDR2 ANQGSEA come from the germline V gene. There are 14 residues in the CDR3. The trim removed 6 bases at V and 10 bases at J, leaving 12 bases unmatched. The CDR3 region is CSVHPVAGGGEQFF. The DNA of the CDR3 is TGCAGCGTCCACCCCGTAGCGGGAGGCGGCGAGCAGTTCTTC.

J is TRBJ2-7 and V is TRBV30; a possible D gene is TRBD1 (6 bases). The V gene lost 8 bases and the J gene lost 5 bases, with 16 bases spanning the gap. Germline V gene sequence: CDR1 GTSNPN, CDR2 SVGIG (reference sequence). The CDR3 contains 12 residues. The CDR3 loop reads CARALGANEQYF. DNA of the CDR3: TGTGCCCGGGCTCTGGGGGCGAACGAGCAGTACTTC. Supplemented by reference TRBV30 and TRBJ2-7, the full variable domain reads SQTIHQWPATLVQPVGSPLSLECTVEGTSNPNLYWYRQAAGRGLQLLFYSVGIGQISSEVPQNLSASRPQDRQFILSSKKLLLSDSGFYLCARALGANEQYFGPGTRLTVT.

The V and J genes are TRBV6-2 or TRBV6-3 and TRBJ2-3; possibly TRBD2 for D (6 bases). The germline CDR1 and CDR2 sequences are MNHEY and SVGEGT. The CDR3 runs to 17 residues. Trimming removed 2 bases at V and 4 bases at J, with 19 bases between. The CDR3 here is CASSYPAPRLGPDTQYF. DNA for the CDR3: TGTGCCAGCAGTTACCCTGCCCCTCGACTAGGCCCAGATACGCAGTATTTT.

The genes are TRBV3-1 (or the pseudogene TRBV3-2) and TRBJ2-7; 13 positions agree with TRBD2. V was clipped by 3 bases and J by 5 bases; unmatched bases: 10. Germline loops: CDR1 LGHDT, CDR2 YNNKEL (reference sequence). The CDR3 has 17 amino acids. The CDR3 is CASSHPGLAGRADEQYF. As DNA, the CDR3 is TGTGCCAGCAGCCACCCGGGACTAGCGGGACGAGCGGACGAGCAGTACTTC.

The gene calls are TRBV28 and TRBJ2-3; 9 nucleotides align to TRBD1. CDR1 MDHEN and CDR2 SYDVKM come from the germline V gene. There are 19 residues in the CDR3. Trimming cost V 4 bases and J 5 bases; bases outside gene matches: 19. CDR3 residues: CASSSPKQGASYPRDTQYF. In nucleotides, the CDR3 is TGTGCCAGCAGTTCCCCTAAACAGGGGGCAAGTTACCCAAGAGATACGCAGTATTTT.

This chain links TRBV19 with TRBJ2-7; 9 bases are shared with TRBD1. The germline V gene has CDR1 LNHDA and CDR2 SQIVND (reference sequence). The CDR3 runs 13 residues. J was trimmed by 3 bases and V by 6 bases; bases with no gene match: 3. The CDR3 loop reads CASRRTGDYEQYF. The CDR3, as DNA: TGTGCCAGTAGGCGGACAGGGGACTACGAGCAGTACTTC.

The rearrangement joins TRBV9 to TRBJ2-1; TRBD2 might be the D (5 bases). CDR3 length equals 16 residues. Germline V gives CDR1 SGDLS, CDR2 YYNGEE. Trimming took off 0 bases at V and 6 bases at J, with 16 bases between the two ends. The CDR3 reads CASSVATGFPPNEQFF. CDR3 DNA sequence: TGTGCCAGCAGCGTAGCTACGGGGTTCCCCCCCAATGAGCAGTTCTTC.

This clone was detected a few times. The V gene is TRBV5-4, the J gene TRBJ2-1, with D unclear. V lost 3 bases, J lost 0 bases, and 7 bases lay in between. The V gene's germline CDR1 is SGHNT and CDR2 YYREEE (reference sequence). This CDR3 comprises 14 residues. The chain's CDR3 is CASSSYSSYNEQFF. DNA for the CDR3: TGTGCCAGCAGCTCCTATAGCTCCTACAATGAGCAGTTCTTC.

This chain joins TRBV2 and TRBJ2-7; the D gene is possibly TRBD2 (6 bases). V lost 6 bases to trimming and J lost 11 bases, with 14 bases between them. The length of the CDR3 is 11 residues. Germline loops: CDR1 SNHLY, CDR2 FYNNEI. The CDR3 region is CASSQRGGEYF. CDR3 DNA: TGTGCCAGCAGCCAGAGGGGAGGCGAGTACTTC.

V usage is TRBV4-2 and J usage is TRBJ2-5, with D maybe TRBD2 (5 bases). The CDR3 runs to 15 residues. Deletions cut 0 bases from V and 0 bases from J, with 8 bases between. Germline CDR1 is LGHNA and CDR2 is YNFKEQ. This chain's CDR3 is CASSQDPSNQETQYF. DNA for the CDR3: TGTGCCAGCAGCCAAGATCCTAGCAACCAAGAGACCCAGTACTTC.

The CDR3: CASSPTGQVSDTQYF. The CDR3 coding sequence is TGTGCCAGCTCACCCACGGGACAGGTCTCAGATACGCAGTATTTT. The genes are TRBV18 and TRBJ2-3; 8 positions match TRBD1. The CDR3 contains 15 residues. J was trimmed by 4 bases and V by 3 bases; bases with no gene match: 6. Germline CDR1 is KGHSH and CDR2 is LQKENI.

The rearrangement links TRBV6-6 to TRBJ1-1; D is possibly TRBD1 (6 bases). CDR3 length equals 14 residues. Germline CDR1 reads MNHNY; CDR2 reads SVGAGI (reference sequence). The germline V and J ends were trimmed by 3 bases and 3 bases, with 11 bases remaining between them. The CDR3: CASSYRGGDTEAFF. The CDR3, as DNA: TGTGCCAGCAGTTATAGGGGGGGAGACACTGAAGCTTTCTTT.

The CDR3 nucleotides are TGTGCCAGCAGCTTGCAGCGGGACACAGATACGCAGTATTTT. This gives the protein CASSLQRDTDTQYF. The V and J genes are TRBV11-1 and TRBJ2-3; 7 positions match TRBD2. The germline V gene has CDR1 SGHAT and CDR2 FQDESV (reference sequence). This CDR3 has 14 amino acids. The V and J ends lost 3 bases and 2 bases, in that order; junction bases with no gene match: 2.

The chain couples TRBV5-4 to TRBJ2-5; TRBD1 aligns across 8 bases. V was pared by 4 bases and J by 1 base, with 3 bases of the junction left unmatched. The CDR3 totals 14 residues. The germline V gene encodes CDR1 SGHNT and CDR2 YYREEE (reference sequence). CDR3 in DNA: TGTGCCAGCAGCGCAGGACAGGGCCAAGAGACCCAGTACTTC. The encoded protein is CASSAGQGQETQYF.

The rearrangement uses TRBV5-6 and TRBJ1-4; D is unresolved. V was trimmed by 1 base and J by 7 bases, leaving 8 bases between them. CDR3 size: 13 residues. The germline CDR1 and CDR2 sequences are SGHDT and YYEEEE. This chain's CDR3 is CASSLTAGEKLFF. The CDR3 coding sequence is TGTGCCAGCAGCTTGACGGCGGGTGAAAAACTGTTTTTT.

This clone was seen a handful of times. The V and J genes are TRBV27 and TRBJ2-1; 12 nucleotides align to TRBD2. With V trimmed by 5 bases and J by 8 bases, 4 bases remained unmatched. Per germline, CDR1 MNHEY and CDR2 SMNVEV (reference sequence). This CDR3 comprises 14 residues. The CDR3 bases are TGTGCCAGCAGTATAAGGACTAGCGGGGATGAGCAGTTCTTC. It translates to CASSIRTSGDEQFF.

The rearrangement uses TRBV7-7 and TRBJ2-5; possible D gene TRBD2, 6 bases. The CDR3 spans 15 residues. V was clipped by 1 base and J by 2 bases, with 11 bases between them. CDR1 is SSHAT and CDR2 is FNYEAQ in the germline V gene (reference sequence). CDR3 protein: CASSLGGGRQETQYF. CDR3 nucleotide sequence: TGTGCCAGCAGCTTAGGCGGAGGGAGGCAAGAGACCCAGTACTTC. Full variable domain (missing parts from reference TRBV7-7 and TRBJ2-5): GAGVSQSPRYKVTKRGQDVTLRCDPISSHATLYWYQQALGQGPEFLTYFNYEAQPDKSGLPSDRFSAERPEGSISTLTIQRTEQRDSAMYRCASSLGGGRQETQYFGPGTRLLVL.

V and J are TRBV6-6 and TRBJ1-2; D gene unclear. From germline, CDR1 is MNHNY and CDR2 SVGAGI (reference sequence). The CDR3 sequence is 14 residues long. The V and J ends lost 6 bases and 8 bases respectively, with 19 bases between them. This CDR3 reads CASSLSDTVWGYTF. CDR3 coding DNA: TGTGCCAGCAGCCTATCCGACACTGTCTGGGGCTACACCTTC.